This T cell receptor (beta chain) comes out of a study of blood T cells in healthy people across ages. The CDR3 is 14 residues long. V shed 9 bases and J 2 bases; nucleotides not matched to a gene: 10. A sample-barcoded 5' primer and a J-beta primer mix were used in a second PCR of roughly 6 to 12 cycles. Each CDR3 protein is one row after TCRdb ran MiXCR on the 5' RACE reads. This table holds 700,000 or so distinct CDR3 sequences, approximately 40% found once. The V and J genes are TRBV12-3 or TRBV12-4 and TRBJ2-7; TRBD2 aligns across 7 bases. The origin of this receptor is a man older than 75 in good health. The sample was blood. The CDR3 DNA reads TGTGCCAGTAGGCGGGGGACCCAAGCCTACGAGCAGTACTTC. Encoded protein: CASRRGTQAYEQYF.